The 18 T cell receptor beta chains below come from one sample, sequenced in a study of T cell repertoires in ileal Crohn's disease. Data came from immunoSEQ multiplex PCR; TCRdb stores just in-frame clones and leaves some out. The sample consists of about 13,000 clones, over 80% of them appearing once. Sequenced material: ileal tissue. Receptors were obtained from an adult with Crohn's disease.

J is TRBJ1-2 and V is TRBV19; D might be TRBD1 (6 bases). Germline loops: CDR1 LNHDA, CDR2 SQIVND (reference sequence). The CDR3 has 14 amino acids. V dropped 5 bases and J dropped 2 bases, with 12 bases sitting between them. As DNA, the CDR3 is TGTGCCAGTAGTCCCCCCCAGGGGAACTATGGCTACACCTTC. It specifies CASSPPQGNYGYTF.

In this sample, this clone turned up a few times. The V and J genes are TRBV19 and TRBJ2-2; TRBD2 aligns across 8 bases. The trim removed 3 bases at V and 1 base at J, leaving 13 bases unmatched. Per the germline V gene, CDR1 is LNHDA and CDR2 is SQIVND (reference sequence). There are 19 residues in the CDR3. CDR3 nucleotide sequence: TGTGCCAGTAGTATGTGGGGACCTGGGAGCGGGGGGAACACCGGGGAGCTGTTTTTT. The encoded protein is CASSMWGPGSGGNTGELFF.

The genes are TRBV5-4 and TRBJ2-3; D unclear. V was shortened by 0 bases and J by 6 bases, with 11 bases between the two germline ends. The CDR3 has 14 amino acids. The germline V gene has CDR1 SGHNT and CDR2 YYREEE (reference sequence). The CDR3 here is CASSLGRRVDTQYF. CDR3 DNA sequence: TGTGCCAGCAGCTTGGGCCGCCGGGTGGATACGCAGTATTTT.

The V gene is TRBV6-5, the J gene TRBJ2-2; a weak D match, TRBD1 (6 bases). CDR1 MNHEY and CDR2 SVGAGI come from the germline V gene. Trimming took 5 bases from V and 6 from J, leaving 10 bases between them. This CDR3 is built from 13 residues. CDR3 nucleotide sequence: TGTGCCAGCAGTACAAACAGGGCCGGGGAGCTGTTTTTT. It is translated as CASSTNRAGELFF.

This sequence joins TRBV14 and TRBJ1-5, with D perhaps matching TRBD1 (6 bases). This CDR3 has 14 residues. The germline CDR1 and CDR2 sequences are SGHDN and FVKESK. Trimming took off 7 bases at V and 3 bases at J, with 13 bases between the two ends. CDR3 coding DNA: TGTGCCAGCATTACAGGGCTACTCAATCAGCCCCAGCATTTT. This sequence encodes CASITGLLNQPQHF.

This clone was observed a single time. For the CDR3, the DNA is TGTGCCTGTCGGAAGGAGCGACAGGGGAGCAATCAGCCCCAGCATTTT. It codes for CACRKERQGSNQPQHF. The V gene is TRBV19, the J gene TRBJ1-5, with 8 positions matching TRBD1. J lost 1 base, V lost 11 bases, and 13 bases had no gene match. The CDR3 has 16 residues. CDR1 is LNHDA, CDR2 SQIVND, per germline (reference sequence).

The chain couples TRBV5-8 to TRBJ1-5, with unresolved D. Trimming left V 4 bases short and J 0 bases short, with 11 bases between. The CDR3 runs 15 residues. Germline CDR1 and CDR2: SGHTS and YDEGEE. CDR3 region: CASSPSGFSNQPQHF. CDR3 DNA sequence: TGTGCCAGCAGCCCGTCGGGTTTTAGCAATCAGCCCCAGCATTTT.

This chain connects TRBV5-6 to TRBJ2-1, with D maybe TRBD2 (6 bases). Trimming pared 0 bases from V and 7 bases from J, leaving 20 bases between. The germline V gene encodes CDR1 SGHDT and CDR2 YYEEEE. This CDR3 contains 17 residues. DNA for the CDR3: TGTGCCAGCAGCTTGGACCACTCCGGGACTGGATGGAATGAGCAGTTCTTC. Translated, it gives CASSLDHSGTGWNEQFF.

The J gene is TRBJ1-1, the V gene TRBV29-1; no firm D call. CDR1 and CDR2 (germline): SQVTM, ANQGSEA. The CDR3 extends over 11 amino acids. V lost 4 bases to trimming and J lost 3 bases, with 6 bases between them. The CDR3 spells CSVVGHTEAFF. The CDR3 nucleotides are TGCAGCGTTGTCGGTCACACTGAAGCTTTCTTT.

The rearrangement uses TRBV6-4 and TRBJ1-1, with TRBD1 matching over 8 bases. V shed 3 bases and J 7 bases; nucleotides not matched to a gene: 1. This CDR3 has 12 residues. The germline V gene encodes CDR1 MRHNA and CDR2 SNTAGT. The CDR3 protein is CASSEQGVEAFF. As DNA, the CDR3 is TGTGCCAGCAGTGAACAGGGGGTTGAAGCTTTCTTT.

The CDR3 sequence is CASSYSGLASYEQYF. Written as DNA, the CDR3 is TGTGCCAGCAGTTACTCGGGACTCGCTTCCTACGAGCAGTACTTC. This rearrangement joins TRBV6-5 to TRBJ2-7; possible D gene TRBD2, 6 bases. The germline V and J ends were trimmed by 0 bases and 1 base, with 10 bases remaining between them. The CDR3 is 15 amino acids. Looked up from germline, CDR1 is MNHEY and CDR2 is SVGAGI.

The chain has TRBV27 and TRBJ1-2; D is unclear. Germline CDR1 and CDR2: MNHEY and SMNVEV (reference sequence). V was shortened by 3 bases and J by 8 bases, with 13 bases between the two germline ends. This CDR3 region has 13 residues. As DNA, the CDR3 is TGTGCCAGCAGTTTCTCCCGGACGGGGGGCTACACCTTC. This sequence encodes CASSFSRTGGYTF.

CDR3: CSVVVGANSGYTF. DNA of the CDR3: TGCAGCGTTGTGGTCGGAGCAAATAGCGGCTACACCTTC. The chain uses TRBV29-1 and TRBJ1-2; D gene unclear. CDR3 length: 13 amino acids. The germline V and J ends were trimmed by 4 bases and 8 bases, with 17 bases remaining between them. Looked up from germline, CDR1 is SQVTM and CDR2 is ANQGSEA.

DNA for the CDR3: TGTGCCTGGAGCCGGGGGGTCTCCTACGAGCAGTACTTC. Amino acids: CAWSRGVSYEQYF. The V and J genes are TRBV30 and TRBJ2-7, with TRBD2 matching 7 bases. CDR1 is GTSNPN and CDR2 is SVGIG in the germline V gene (reference sequence). This CDR3 is 13 amino acids long. J lost 0 bases, V lost 3 bases, and 2 bases had no gene match.

V usage is TRBV5-1 and J usage is TRBJ2-1, with 9 bases aligning to TRBD2. The CDR3 has 16 residues. The trim removed 0 bases at V and 10 bases at J, leaving 11 bases unmatched. CDR1 is SGHRS and CDR2 is YFSETQ in the germline V gene. CDR3 coding DNA: TGCGCCAGCAGCTTGGATGGCGGGAGGGTATTGAGGGAGCAGTTCTTC. Amino acid sequence: CASSLDGGRVLREQFF.

The rearrangement joins TRBV6-1 to TRBJ1-1; D gene ambiguous. The CDR3 totals 15 residues. Looked up from germline, CDR1 is MNHNS and CDR2 is SASEGT. V shed 3 bases and J shed 2 bases, with 13 bases lying between them. The CDR3 sequence is CASSDYATANTEAFF. DNA for the CDR3: TGTGCCAGCAGTGACTACGCTACAGCAAACACTGAAGCTTTCTTT.

The chain is built from TRBV10-3 and TRBJ2-3, with TRBD2 matching over 8 bases. The CDR3 loop spans 13 amino acids. Germline CDR1 and CDR2: ENHRY and SYGVKD. V was pared by 6 bases and J by 6 bases, with 5 bases of the junction left unmatched. In nucleotides, the CDR3 is TGTGCCATCAGCGAATCGGGGGGGGATACGCAGTATTTT. Amino acid sequence: CAISESGGDTQYF.

This clone was counted only a few times. The rearrangement links TRBV29-1 to TRBJ2-7; D is uncertain. Germline lookup yields CDR1 SQVTM and CDR2 ANQGSEA. V lost 4 bases to trimming and J lost 3 bases, with 7 bases between them. This CDR3 has 11 residues. The DNA of the CDR3 is TGCAGCGTTGGTCCGGGCTACGAGCAGTACTTC. Its protein product is CSVGPGYEQYF.